This entry lists 32 T cell receptor beta chains sequenced from one sample in a study of identical twins. MiXCR was run by TCRdb on the 5' RACE reads, yielding one entry per CDR3 protein. The data hold roughly 250,000 distinct CDR3 sequences, with roughly an eighth observed a single time. Sequenced sample: memory (CD45RO+) T cells sorted from blood. The receptors here all came from a woman aged 18-30 years in good health.

This clonotype was recorded at least ten times. The chain links TRBV5-4 to TRBJ2-1; 8 nucleotides align to TRBD1. V lost 3 bases to trimming and J lost 1 base; unmatched junction nucleotides: 3. The germline V gene has CDR1 SGHNT and CDR2 YYREEE (reference sequence). This CDR3 has 15 residues. The CDR3 DNA reads as TGTGCCAGCAGCTCCGGACAGGGTTCCTACAATGAGCAGTTCTTC. Translating gives CASSSGQGSYNEQFF.

This clonotype has just a few counts. The chain recombines TRBV12-3 or TRBV12-4 with TRBJ2-7; D unclear. CDR3 length equals 13 residues. Deletions cut 3 bases from V and 0 bases from J, with 6 bases between. CDR3: CASSFYSSYEQYF. CDR3 coding DNA: TGTGCCAGCAGTTTTTACAGCTCCTACGAGCAGTACTTC.

This clonotype has just a few counts. V usage is TRBV5-1 and J usage is TRBJ2-4, with a possible D match to TRBD1 (5 bases). The CDR3 contains 14 residues. Germline values: CDR1 SGHRS, CDR2 YFSETQ. Trimming removed 0 bases from V and 7 bases from J, with 11 bases in between. The CDR3 here is CASSLGQGVNIQYF. The CDR3 region has the DNA TGCGCCAGCAGCTTGGGTCAGGGCGTGAACATTCAGTACTTC.

This clonotype was seen a few times. The chain carries TRBV2 and TRBJ2-1; D uncertain. V lost 7 bases and J lost 9, with 25 bases in between. Germline V gene data show CDR1 as SNHLY and CDR2 as FYNNEI. This CDR3 region has 16 residues. CDR3 residues: CASKGPGVGSRFEQFF. CDR3 DNA sequence: TGTGCCAGCAAAGGGCCGGGTGTGGGTTCTCGGTTTGAGCAGTTCTTC.

The gene calls are TRBV11-2 and TRBJ2-1; D is unclear. Trimming took off 1 base at V and 7 bases at J, with 11 bases between the two ends. This CDR3 comprises 14 residues. The germline gives CDR1 SGHAT, CDR2 FQNNGV. The CDR3 loop reads CASSLVVQGNEQFF. The CDR3 DNA sequence: TGTGCCAGCAGCTTAGTAGTACAAGGGAATGAGCAGTTCTTC. The full variable domain, its missing parts supplied by reference TRBV11-2 and TRBJ2-1, is EAGVAQSPRYKIIEKRQSVAFWCNPISGHATLYWYQQILGQGPKLLIQFQNNGVVDDSQLPKDRFSAERLKGVDSTLKIQPAKLEDSAVYLCASSLVVQGNEQFFGPGTRLTVL.

This chain's CDR3 is CASSLVRVVFAGELFF. The CDR3 nucleotides are TGTGCCAGCAGCTTAGTAAGGGTTGTGTTCGCCGGGGAGCTGTTTTTT. The chain uses TRBV7-2 and TRBJ2-2; D call uncertain. V was cut by 1 base and J by 6 bases, with 15 bases left in between. This CDR3 is 16 amino acids long. Germline V gene lookup returns CDR1 SGHTA and CDR2 FQGNSA. Full variable domain (missing parts from reference TRBV7-2 and TRBJ2-2): GAGVSQSPSNKVTEKGKDVELRCDPISGHTALYWYRQSLGQGLEFLIYFQGNSAPDKSGLPSDRFSAERTGGSVSTLTIQRTQQEDSAVYLCASSLVRVVFAGELFFGEGSRLTVL.

The gene calls are TRBV15 and TRBJ2-1; 14 bases match TRBD2. The CDR3 is 16 amino acids. Unmatched junction bases numbered 5, after V lost 4 bases and J lost 6 bases. The germline CDR1 and CDR2 sequences are LNHNV and YYDKDF (reference sequence). CDR3: CATSTGLAGGGNEQFF. The CDR3 DNA follows: TGTGCCACCAGCACCGGACTAGCGGGGGGCGGCAATGAGCAGTTCTTC.

A few counts support this clonotype. V and J are TRBV6-2 or TRBV6-3 and TRBJ2-2; 12 bases map to TRBD2. J lost 4 bases, V lost 7 bases, and 7 bases had no gene match. Germline values: CDR1 MNHEY, CDR2 SVGEGT. The CDR3 is 16 residues long. CDR3 protein: CASKPSGRAVTGELFF. In DNA form, the CDR3 reads TGTGCCAGCAAACCTAGCGGGAGGGCCGTCACCGGGGAGCTGTTTTTT.

Many counts were recorded for this clonotype. V and J are TRBV29-1 and TRBJ2-1; maybe TRBD2 (6 bases). The CDR3 consists of 12 residues. Deletions cut 4 bases from V and 7 bases from J, with 11 bases between. The germline V gene encodes CDR1 SQVTM and CDR2 ANQGSEA. CDR3 region: CSVVAGINEQFF. The CDR3 DNA reads as TGCAGCGTTGTGGCGGGAATAAATGAGCAGTTCTTC.

V is TRBV28 and J is TRBJ1-2; 9 bases match TRBD1. This CDR3 contains 13 residues. Germline V gene data show CDR1 as MDHEN and CDR2 as SYDVKM. J was trimmed by 8 bases and V by 6 bases; bases with no gene match: 7. CDR3 nucleotides: TGTGCCAGCAGCAGGGACAGGGTCTTCGGCTACACCTTC. Translation: CASSRDRVFGYTF.

This clonotype was counted between two and nine times. The J gene is TRBJ2-7, the V gene TRBV6-1; D remains ambiguous. Germline V CDR1 and CDR2: MNHNS, SASEGT. The V gene lost 10 bases and the J gene lost 5 bases, with 18 bases spanning the gap. The CDR3 runs to 13 residues. The CDR3 protein is CATTAWFGNEQYF. The CDR3 DNA reads as TGTGCCACCACCGCCTGGTTTGGAAACGAGCAGTACTTC.

The table lists this clonotype with a few counts. An end of the junction does not agree with germline; a read error may underlie this. The chain is built from TRBV7-9 and TRBJ1-1; D remains unclear. The CDR3 totals 14 residues. CDR1 and CDR2 (germline): SEHNR, FQNEAQ (reference sequence). The CDR3 loop is CSSSFVLVETEAFF. The CDR3 DNA reads TGTTCCAGCAGCTTCGTCCTGGTGGAGACTGAAGCTTTCTTT.

At least ten counts were recorded for this clonotype. The chain joins TRBV7-7 to TRBJ2-1; the D call may be TRBD1 or TRBD2 (6 bases each). CDR3 length: 13 amino acids. Trimming took 1 base from V and 6 from J, leaving 7 bases between them. Germline CDR1 reads SSHAT; CDR2 reads FNYEAQ (reference sequence). The CDR3 region has the DNA TGTGCCAGCAGCTTAGGGGGGGCCAATGAGCAGTTCTTC. Its translation: CASSLGGANEQFF.

The genes are TRBV6-5 and TRBJ2-5, with TRBD2 matching 7 bases. The CDR3 has 14 amino acids. Per germline, CDR1 MNHEY and CDR2 SVGAGI. With V trimmed by 2 bases and J by 4 bases, 4 bases remained unmatched. DNA of the CDR3: TGTGCCAGCAGTTACGGGGGGGGTCGAGAGACCCAGTACTTC. Translating gives CASSYGGGRETQYF.

In its sample, this clonotype was seen many times. The V gene is TRBV7-9, the J gene TRBJ2-1, with TRBD2 matching over 12 bases. This CDR3 has 15 residues. Germline lookup yields CDR1 SEHNR and CDR2 FQNEAQ (reference sequence). V shed 0 bases and J 9 bases; nucleotides not matched to a gene: 3. As DNA, the CDR3 is TGTGCCAGCAGCTTAGCGGCTAGCGGGAGGGGTGAGCAGTTCTTC. Translated: CASSLAASGRGEQFF.

This rearrangement joins TRBV12-3 or TRBV12-4 to TRBJ2-1, with D uncertain. The CDR3 is made up of 14 amino acids. V lost 5 bases and J 2 bases, leaving 10 bases between the germline ends. CDR3 loop: CASSRRIPYNEQFF. DNA for the CDR3: TGTGCCAGCAGTAGAAGGATCCCCTACAATGAGCAGTTCTTC.

This chain connects TRBV7-9 to TRBJ1-4, with D unclear. This CDR3 comprises 14 residues. Between the trimmed V and J ends, which lost 8 bases and 7 bases, there was a span of 17 bases. Germline V gene sequence: CDR1 SEHNR, CDR2 FQNEAQ (reference sequence). The CDR3, as DNA: TGTGCCAGCGGTTCAGCGAGTGGAGGTGAAAAACTGTTTTTT. This encodes CASGSASGGEKLFF.

The J gene is TRBJ2-7, the V gene TRBV12-3 or TRBV12-4, with a tentative D call TRBD2 (5 bases). With 2 bases removed from V and 1 base from J, the gap between germline ends came to 15 bases. This CDR3 comprises 16 residues. CDR3 sequence: CASSLRRPHISYEQYF. The CDR3 DNA is TGTGCCAGCAGTTTAAGGAGGCCCCATATTTCCTACGAGCAGTACTTC.

This clonotype was counted between two and nine times. V is TRBV7-2 and J is TRBJ2-3; 8 positions agree with TRBD1. The CDR3 loop spans 16 amino acids. The germline V gene has CDR1 SGHTA and CDR2 FQGNSA. V gave up 4 bases and J gave up 6 bases; unmatched junction bases: 12. This chain's CDR3 is CASSYSRGPGRDTQYF. The CDR3 nucleotides read TGTGCCAGCAGCTATAGCAGGGGGCCAGGGAGGGATACGCAGTATTTT.

This clonotype has more than one count but fewer than ten. The chain has TRBV3-1 and TRBJ2-3, with 9 nucleotides matching TRBD2. CDR3 size: 18 residues. J gave up 4 bases and V 3 bases, and 14 bases lay outside the gene matches. Germline CDR1 and CDR2: LGHDT and YNNKEL (reference sequence). CDR3 in amino acids: CASSHPPGVAGVADTQYF. The CDR3 coding sequence is TGTGCCAGCAGCCACCCCCCTGGGGTAGCGGGAGTGGCAGATACGCAGTATTTT.

The chain employs TRBV4-3 and TRBJ2-1; D gene ambiguous. This CDR3 region has 14 residues. The germline gives CDR1 LGHNA, CDR2 YSLEER. Trimming cost V 0 bases and J 4 bases, with 7 bases left between them. For the CDR3, the DNA is TGCGCCAGCAGCCAAGATACGGATTACAATGAGCAGTTCTTC. Its translation is CASSQDTDYNEQFF.

This clonotype has more than one count but fewer than ten. V is TRBV11-2 and J is TRBJ2-4; TRBD2 matches 16 bases. Germline-derived CDR1 and CDR2 are SGHAT and FQNNGV. The trim removed 6 bases at V and 0 bases at J, leaving 5 bases unmatched. The CDR3 is made up of 18 amino acids. CDR3 loop: CASRMGLAGGLAKNIQYF. CDR3 coding DNA: TGTGCCAGCAGGATGGGACTAGCGGGAGGGTTAGCCAAAAACATTCAGTACTTC.

This rearrangement joins TRBV20-1 to TRBJ1-1; D unresolved. From germline, CDR1 is DFQATT and CDR2 SNEGSKA (reference sequence). CDR3 length: 13 residues. This chain's CDR3 is CSSGGMLNTEAFF. CDR3 nucleotides: TGCAGCTCAGGAGGGATGCTGAACACTGAAGCTTTCTTT.

This clonotype was observed a few times. The chain links TRBV3-1 to TRBJ2-4, with TRBD2 as a possible D gene (7 bases). The CDR3 sequence is 13 residues long. CDR1 is LGHDT and CDR2 is YNNKEL in the germline V gene (reference sequence). Trimming removed 0 bases from V and 16 bases from J, with 16 bases in between. The CDR3 region is CASSQDGGGTFYF. CDR3 coding DNA: TGTGCCAGCAGCCAAGATGGGGGGGGCACTTTTTACTTC. The entire variable domain, with the rest obtained from reference TRBV3-1 and TRBJ2-4, is as follows: DTAVSQTPKYLVTQMGNDKSIKCEQNLGHDTMYWYKQDSKKFLKIMFSYNNKELIINETVPNRFSPKSPDKAHLNLHINSLELGDSAVYFCASSQDGGGTFYFGAGTRLSVL.

A note on this clonotype: This may arise from a read error, as a much more abundant clone is one base away. This sequence joins TRBV12-3 or TRBV12-4 and TRBJ2-2; D perhaps matches TRBD1 (6 bases). Trimming cost V 6 bases and J 2 bases, with 10 bases left between them. CDR3 length: 14 amino acids. CDR3 sequence reads: CASSWTVNTGELFF. The CDR3 DNA reads as TGTGCCAGCAGCTGGACAGTTAACACCGGGGAGCTGTTTTTT.

This CDR3 reads CASRPQGAGYEQYF. The CDR3 DNA reads TGTGCCAGCAGACCTCAGGGGGCTGGCTACGAGCAGTACTTC. This chain connects TRBV6-1 to TRBJ2-7; 8 positions match TRBD1. CDR3 size: 14 residues. Looked up from germline, CDR1 is MNHNS and CDR2 is SASEGT. Unmatched junction bases numbered 7, after V lost 6 bases and J lost 3 bases.

This clonotype showed up just a few times. The chain is built from TRBV21-1 and TRBJ1-1. TRBV21-1 is classified as a pseudogene. The CDR3 consists of 11 residues. The CDR3 DNA follows: TGTGCCAGCAGCAATAGGTCTGAAGCTTTCTTT. Amino acid sequence: CASSNRSEAFF.

There are many counts of this clonotype. The genes are TRBV7-6 and TRBJ1-1; TRBD1 might be the D (6 bases). In germline, CDR1 is SGHVS, CDR2 FNYEAQ. Trimming pared 5 bases from V and 2 bases from J, leaving 12 bases between. This CDR3 is built from 14 residues. The CDR3: CASSDTGINTEAFF. In DNA form, the CDR3 reads TGTGCCAGCAGCGACACAGGGATTAACACTGAAGCTTTCTTT.

This clonotype was found once. This chain uses TRBV10-3 with TRBJ2-1, with TRBD1 identical over 9 bases. V shed 6 bases and J 9 bases; nucleotides not matched to a gene: 9. CDR1 is ENHRY and CDR2 is SYGVKD in the germline V gene. The CDR3 contains 14 residues. CDR3 sequence reads: CAIRWTGETAEQFF. CDR3 DNA sequence: TGTGCCATCAGATGGACAGGGGAGACGGCTGAGCAGTTCTTC.

This chain joins TRBV5-5 and TRBJ1-1; 8 nucleotides align to TRBD1. The CDR3 spans 16 residues. The junction had 7 bases not matched to a gene; V was cut back by 3 bases and J by 0 bases. CDR1 is SGHKS and CDR2 is YYEKEE in the germline V gene (reference sequence). In nucleotides, the CDR3 is TGTGCCAGCAGCTCGAGGGCAGGGGGCATGAACACTGAAGCTTTCTTT. It encodes CASSSRAGGMNTEAFF.

Only a few counts were recorded for this clonotype. The chain recombines TRBV6-5 with TRBJ1-1; perhaps TRBD1 as D (6 bases). Germline V CDR1 and CDR2: MNHEY, SVGAGI. The CDR3 covers 17 residues. V was cut by 0 bases and J by 0 bases, with 14 bases left in between. The CDR3 DNA reads TGTGCCAGCAGTTACTCGGCTATAGGACAGCTGAACACTGAAGCTTTCTTT. This gives the protein CASSYSAIGQLNTEAFF.

This chain's CDR3 is CVGGKISTDTQYF. The CDR3, as DNA: TGTGTTGGGGGAAAGATTAGCACAGATACGCAGTATTTT. The rearrangement joins TRBV7-8 to TRBJ2-3, with D perhaps assigned TRBD1 or TRBD2 (5 bases each). The CDR3 length is 13 residues. The germline V gene has CDR1 SGHVS and CDR2 FQNEAQ.